Below, 25 T cell receptor beta chains from the same sample are listed, as sequenced in a study of blood T cell repertoires in COVID-19. Libraries were prepared by immunoSEQ multiplex PCR; TCRdb keeps only in-frame clonotypes and omits some of them. The data hold roughly 290,000 clones, with about 89% observed a single time. The sequenced sample was PBMCs or T cells enriched from blood (not recorded which). The source of these receptors is a woman aged 40 to 55 who had recovered from COVID-19.

The genes are TRBV24-1 and TRBJ1-5; D gene unclear. This CDR3 is built from 14 residues. Germline V gives CDR1 KGHDR, CDR2 SFDVKD. V was pared by 5 bases and J by 0 bases, with 7 bases between. The DNA for the CDR3 is TGTGCCACCAGTGCCCGGAGTAGCAATCAGCCCCAGCATTTT. Translated, it gives CATSARSSNQPQHF.

The chain couples TRBV7-2 to TRBJ2-6; D is uncertain. CDR3 size: 15 residues. V was trimmed by 5 bases and J by 0 bases, leaving 8 bases between them. Per germline, CDR1 SGHTA and CDR2 FQGNSA. The CDR3 sequence is CASSAALSGANVLTF. CDR3 in DNA: TGTGCCAGCAGCGCAGCGCTCTCTGGGGCCAACGTCCTGACTTTC. The full variable domain, in which reference TRBV7-2 and TRBJ2-6 provide the parts outside the CDR3, is GAGVSQSPSNKVTEKGKDVELRCDPISGHTALYWYRQSLGQGLEFLIYFQGNSAPDKSGLPSDRFSAERTGGSVSTLTIQRTQQEDSAVYLCASSAALSGANVLTFGAGSRLTVL.

The rearrangement links TRBV5-3 to TRBJ2-1; 12 bases fit TRBD2. TRBV5-3 has ORF status, its function being uncertain. The V gene end was trimmed by 0 bases and the J gene end by 7 bases; junction bases not matched to a gene: 8. The CDR3 sequence is 17 residues long. This chain's CDR3 is CARSLGTIGLAGNEQFF. CDR3 coding DNA: TGTGCCAGAAGCTTGGGGACTATAGGACTAGCGGGAAATGAGCAGTTCTTC.

This clone was seen only a few times. The identical CDR3 is also encoded by other nucleotide sequences in the sample. This chain joins TRBV2 and TRBJ1-5; D remains ambiguous. Germline V gives CDR1 SNHLY, CDR2 FYNNEI. This CDR3 region has 13 residues. The ends were cut back, 4 bases at V and 1 base at J, with 5 bases in the middle. CDR3 DNA: TGTGCCAGCAGTGGGCAAAGCAATCAGCCCCAGCATTTT. This codes for CASSGQSNQPQHF.

The chain recombines TRBV27 with TRBJ2-1, with 11 bases that match TRBD2. Germline V gives CDR1 MNHEY, CDR2 SMNVEV (reference sequence). J gave up 1 base and V 3 bases, and 5 bases lay outside the gene matches. The CDR3 contains 17 residues. CDR3 in amino acids: CASSFGTSGGSYNEQFF. CDR3 bases: TGTGCCAGCAGTTTCGGGACTAGCGGAGGATCCTACAATGAGCAGTTCTTC.

This clone has a handful of counts. The chain has TRBV11-3 and TRBJ1-1; 7 nucleotides align to TRBD1. Germline V CDR1 and CDR2: SGHNT, YENEEA. The J segment lost 4 bases and the V segment lost 4 bases, leaving 3 bases of the junction unmatched. The CDR3 contains 13 residues. The CDR3 spells CASSSGGFTEAFF. CDR3 coding DNA: TGTGCCAGCAGCTCAGGGGGATTCACTGAAGCTTTCTTT.

The V gene is TRBV5-1, the J gene TRBJ2-3, with D unresolved. Trimming shortened V by 0 bases and J by 2 bases, and 10 bases separated the two germline ends. The length of the CDR3 is 15 residues. CDR1 and CDR2 (germline): SGHRS, YFSETQ. This CDR3 is CASSLDAGITDTQYF. As DNA, the CDR3 is TGCGCCAGCAGCTTGGACGCAGGAATCACAGATACGCAGTATTTT.

V and J are TRBV19 and TRBJ2-5; possible D gene TRBD1, 5 bases. The V and J ends lost 3 bases and 9 bases respectively, with 8 bases between them. Germline CDR1 and CDR2: LNHDA and SQIVND (reference sequence). The CDR3 has 11 amino acids. The CDR3: CASSMQGAQYF. The CDR3 coding sequence is TGTGCCAGTAGTATGCAAGGGGCCCAGTACTTC.

This clone was recorded once. V and J are TRBV10-2 and TRBJ2-7, with D tentatively TRBD2 (7 bases). The CDR3 is made up of 16 amino acids. The germline gives CDR1 WSHSY, CDR2 SAAADI. Trimming took 0 bases from V and 5 from J, leaving 17 bases between them. The CDR3 protein is CASSESVEGGVNEQYF. The CDR3, as DNA: TGCGCCAGCAGTGAGTCGGTGGAGGGGGGGGTCAACGAGCAGTACTTC.

This chain links TRBV4-1 with TRBJ1-1; TRBD1 is a possible D gene (5 bases). Germline lookup yields CDR1 MGHRA and CDR2 YSYEKL. The CDR3 runs to 15 residues. Trimming removed 2 bases at V and 0 bases at J, with 10 bases between. This CDR3 is CASSQWDFLNTEAFF. CDR3 in DNA: TGCGCCAGCAGCCAATGGGACTTCCTGAACACTGAAGCTTTCTTT.

CDR3 residues: CAWSGTGLDQPQHF. CDR3 in DNA: TGTGCCTGGAGCGGGACAGGGTTAGATCAGCCCCAGCATTTT. The gene calls are TRBV30 and TRBJ1-5, with TRBD1 matching 9 bases. The CDR3 loop spans 14 amino acids. Germline V gene lookup returns CDR1 GTSNPN and CDR2 SVGIG (reference sequence). V dropped 3 bases and J dropped 5; count of bases not matched to a gene: 5.

This clone has a single count. V usage is TRBV6-5 and J usage is TRBJ2-7, with 8 bases fitting TRBD2. The CDR3 is 15 amino acids. Per the germline V gene, CDR1 is MNHEY and CDR2 is SVGAGI. J was trimmed by 2 bases and V by 0 bases; bases with no gene match: 3. The DNA of the CDR3 is TGTGCCAGCAGTTACTCAGCGGGGGTAACCTACGAGCAGTACTTC. Its protein is CASSYSAGVTYEQYF.

This chain connects TRBV2 to TRBJ1-1, with D unclear. CDR1 and CDR2 from the germline V gene are SNHLY and FYNNEI. The CDR3 loop spans 13 amino acids. The V gene lost 7 bases and the J gene lost 2 bases, with 11 bases spanning the gap. The CDR3, as DNA: TGTGCCAGCATCGTGGAGATAAACACTGAAGCTTTCTTT. This encodes CASIVEINTEAFF. Based on the CDR3 plus reference TRBV2 and TRBJ1-1, the full variable domain is EPEVTQTPSHQVTQMGQEVILRCVPISNHLYFYWYRQILGQKVEFLVSFYNNEISEKSEIFDDQFSVERPDGSNFTLKIRSTKLEDSAMYFCASIVEINTEAFFGQGTRLTVV.

The CDR3 loop is CAWSVGSGSTTDTQYF. CDR3 bases: TGTGCCTGGAGTGTTGGAAGCGGGTCCACCACAGATACGCAGTATTTT. The chain employs TRBV30 and TRBJ2-3; D may be TRBD2 (6 bases). Germline V CDR1 and CDR2: GTSNPN, SVGIG (reference sequence). CDR3 length: 16 amino acids. The V gene lost 0 bases and the J gene lost 2 bases, with 15 bases spanning the gap.

The rearrangement joins TRBV5-1 to TRBJ1-2, with 11 positions matching TRBD1. The V segment lost 4 bases and the J segment 6 bases; nucleotides outside the gene matches: 8. Germline values: CDR1 SGHRS, CDR2 YFSETQ. This CDR3 comprises 15 residues. The CDR3 nucleotides are TGCGCCAGCAGCATAACCGGGACAGGGGGTGATGGCTACACCTTC. Amino acid sequence: CASSITGTGGDGYTF.

This chain connects TRBV4-2 to TRBJ2-7; 11 bases map to TRBD2. CDR1 and CDR2 (germline): LGHNA, YNFKEQ. With V trimmed by 2 bases and J by 4 bases, 10 bases remained unmatched. The length of the CDR3 is 17 residues. CDR3 amino acids: CASSQFALTSGSYEQYF. The CDR3 DNA reads as TGTGCCAGCAGCCAATTCGCCCTTACTAGCGGGAGTTACGAGCAGTACTTC.

This chain connects TRBV18 to TRBJ2-3, with TRBD2 matching 7 bases. CDR1 KGHSH and CDR2 LQKENI come from the germline V gene. Trimming removed 6 bases from V and 7 bases from J; junction bases left unmatched: 7. The CDR3 consists of 13 residues. CDR3 in amino acids: CASSKELANTQYF. CDR3 coding DNA: TGTGCCAGCTCCAAGGAACTAGCGAATACGCAGTATTTT.

This chain connects TRBV9 to TRBJ2-3, with a possible D match to TRBD2 (5 bases). The CDR3 covers 16 residues. CDR1 is SGDLS, CDR2 YYNGEE, per germline. V lost 6 bases to trimming and J lost 3 bases, with 20 bases between them. CDR3 region: CASTAGVRDSTDTQYF. CDR3 nucleotide sequence: TGTGCCAGCACCGCCGGGGTCCGGGATTCTACAGATACGCAGTATTTT.

This clone was seen ten or more times. The rearrangement joins TRBV6-5 to TRBJ2-7; D gene uncertain. The V gene's germline CDR1 is MNHEY and CDR2 SVGAGI. V was cut by 0 bases and J by 4 bases, with 13 bases left in between. This CDR3 contains 15 residues. The CDR3, as DNA: TGTGCCAGCAGTTACTCGACTTACGGATCGTACGAGCAGTACTTC. Residues: CASSYSTYGSYEQYF.

The rearrangement links TRBV24-1 to TRBJ2-4; D possibly corresponds to TRBD2 (6 bases). Germline V CDR1 and CDR2: KGHDR, SFDVKD. This CDR3 region has 15 residues. V dropped 3 bases and J dropped 2 bases, with 10 bases sitting between them. The DNA for the CDR3 is TGTGCCACCAGTGATGGTCGGGAGCCCAAAAACATTCAGTACTTC. It translates to CATSDGREPKNIQYF.

This clone was seen a few times. V is TRBV2 and J is TRBJ2-1; 8 nucleotides match TRBD2. This CDR3 region has 14 residues. The germline V gene has CDR1 SNHLY and CDR2 FYNNEI. Trimming at V came to 3 bases and at J to 8 bases, leaving 6 bases not matched to a gene. The CDR3 bases are TGTGCCAGCAGTGATCCCGGGAGGGGGGATGAGCAGTTCTTC. This sequence encodes CASSDPGRGDEQFF.

The rearrangement joins TRBV7-9 to TRBJ2-3, with a weak D call TRBD2 (5 bases). CDR1 and CDR2 from the germline V gene are SEHNR and FQNEAQ (reference sequence). The germline V and J ends were trimmed by 1 base and 6 bases, with 11 bases remaining between them. The CDR3 runs 14 residues. The CDR3 protein is CASSLERGWDTQYF. In nucleotides, the CDR3 is TGTGCCAGCAGCTTAGAACGGGGATGGGATACGCAGTATTTT.

The chain is built from TRBV29-1 and TRBJ2-1, with 7 bases lining up with TRBD2. Trimming took 6 bases from V and 6 from J; bases not matched to a gene: 5. CDR3 size: 12 residues. In germline, CDR1 is SQVTM, CDR2 ANQGSEA. The CDR3 DNA is TGCAGCGTGAGGGGAGGGGTCAATGAGCAGTTCTTC. This codes for CSVRGGVNEQFF.

The V gene is TRBV5-1, the J gene TRBJ1-5; possibly TRBD1 for D (5 bases). CDR1 is SGHRS and CDR2 is YFSETQ in the germline V gene. V was clipped by 1 base and J by 8 bases, with 7 bases between them. The length of the CDR3 is 12 residues. The CDR3 region has the DNA TGCGCCAGCAGCTTGTTAGGGGAGCCCCAGCATTTT. Amino acids: CASSLLGEPQHF.

The CDR3 here is CASSVLAGGGNEQFF. CDR3 DNA sequence: TGTGCCAGCAGCGTACTAGCGGGAGGAGGGAATGAGCAGTTCTTC. The chain couples TRBV7-9 to TRBJ2-1, with TRBD2 identical over 12 bases. This CDR3 comprises 15 residues. CDR1 and CDR2 from the germline V gene are SEHNR and FQNEAQ (reference sequence). V dropped 5 bases and J dropped 7; count of bases not matched to a gene: 6. The full variable domain, with the rest looked up from reference TRBV7-9 and TRBJ2-1, is DTGVSQNPRHKITKRGQNVTFRCDPISEHNRLYWYRQTLGQGPEFLTYFQNEAQLEKSRLLSDRFSAERPKGSFSTLEIQRTEQGDSAMYLCASSVLAGGGNEQFFGPGTRLTVL.